The next 12 T cell receptor beta chains were all read from a single sample in a study of neoadjuvant anti-PD-1 for oral cavity cancer. Using immunoSEQ multiplex PCR, the repertoire was profiled, and TCRdb retains in-frame clones only, with some absent. The sample carries some 61,000 clones, around 83% recorded once. Time point noted: after neoadjuvant nivolumab, at surgical resection. Sequenced material: PBMCs, taken after nivolumab (anti-PD-1) treatment. These receptors all stem from a person aged 40 to 85 with oral cavity squamous cell carcinoma.

J is TRBJ2-7 and V is TRBV6-5; D ambiguous. V lost 6 bases to trimming and J lost 1 base, with 16 bases between them. Germline values: CDR1 MNHEY, CDR2 SVGAGI. The CDR3 runs 15 residues. The CDR3 nucleotides are TGTGCCAGCAGCCCTGGGCTTTGGGGTTCCTACGAGCAGTACTTC. Its translation is CASSPGLWGSYEQYF.

This CDR3 is CASSHPPGRDGANQPQHF. CDR3 nucleotides: TGCGCCAGCAGCCACCCTCCTGGCCGGGACGGAGCCAATCAGCCCCAGCATTTT. This sequence joins TRBV4-1 and TRBJ1-5, with D perhaps matching TRBD1 (5 bases). V was clipped by 3 bases and J by 3 bases, with 21 bases between them. The CDR3 consists of 18 residues. In germline, CDR1 is MGHRA, CDR2 YSYEKL.

V and J are TRBV19 and TRBJ2-1; no clear D. Germline CDR1 is LNHDA and CDR2 is SQIVND (reference sequence). The CDR3 totals 12 residues. The V and J ends lost 1 base and 3 bases respectively, with 1 base between them. The CDR3 spells CASSIGYNEQFF. The CDR3 bases are TGTGCCAGTAGTATAGGCTACAATGAGCAGTTCTTC.

This clone turned up a few times. The rearrangement uses TRBV11-2 and TRBJ2-7; tentatively, D is TRBD2 (6 bases). The germline CDR1 and CDR2 sequences are SGHAT and FQNNGV. The CDR3 runs 13 residues. V lost 2 bases and J 4 bases, leaving 9 bases between the germline ends. The CDR3 nucleotides are TGTGCCAGCAGCTTACGGGAGTTGTACGAGCAGTACTTC. Amino acid sequence: CASSLRELYEQYF. Together with reference TRBV11-2 and TRBJ2-7, the CDR3 gives the full variable domain: EAGVAQSPRYKIIEKRQSVAFWCNPISGHATLYWYQQILGQGPKLLIQFQNNGVVDDSQLPKDRFSAERLKGVDSTLKIQPAKLEDSAVYLCASSLRELYEQYFGPGTRLTVT.

This chain joins TRBV5-1 and TRBJ2-1, with 10 positions matching TRBD1. The trim removed 5 bases at V and 8 bases at J, leaving 10 bases unmatched. Germline values: CDR1 SGHRS, CDR2 YFSETQ. This CDR3 region has 15 residues. The DNA of the CDR3 is TGCGCCAGCAGACCCGGACAGGGGGGTTCCTATGAGCAGTTCTTC. Translated: CASRPGQGGSYEQFF.

The CDR3 sequence is CASSTWGPVSRETQYF. CDR3 sequence (DNA): TGTGCCAGTAGTACATGGGGTCCGGTCTCCAGGGAGACCCAGTACTTC. This rearrangement joins TRBV19 to TRBJ2-5; no reliable D call. With 4 bases removed from V and 5 bases from J, the gap between germline ends came to 20 bases. This CDR3 is built from 16 residues. The germline V gene has CDR1 LNHDA and CDR2 SQIVND (reference sequence).

V usage is TRBV5-6 and J usage is TRBJ1-4; TRBD1 aligns across 8 bases. The junction had 7 bases not matched to a gene; V was cut back by 1 base and J by 5 bases. The CDR3 totals 16 residues. Germline values: CDR1 SGHDT, CDR2 YYEEEE. CDR3 coding DNA: TGTGCCAGCAGCTTGAAGGGGGACAGGAGAAATGAAAAACTGTTTTTT. It encodes CASSLKGDRRNEKLFF.

The V gene is TRBV27, the J gene TRBJ2-7, with D tentatively TRBD1 (5 bases). V shed 3 bases and J shed 12 bases, with 21 bases lying between them. The germline gives CDR1 MNHEY, CDR2 SMNVEV (reference sequence). The CDR3 loop spans 14 amino acids. The CDR3 DNA reads as TGTGCCAGCAGTTTGGGCAGGGTGCCTGGTGAGACGTACTTC. Protein sequence: CASSLGRVPGETYF.

The chain employs TRBV20-1 and TRBJ2-1; D ambiguous. The CDR3 is made up of 11 amino acids. The V gene lost 5 bases and the J gene lost 7 bases, with 9 bases spanning the gap. Germline V gene data show CDR1 as DFQATT and CDR2 as SNEGSKA (reference sequence). CDR3 sequence reads: CSAPYLNEQFF. For the CDR3, the DNA is TGCAGTGCTCCCTACTTGAATGAGCAGTTCTTC.

V is TRBV6-5 and J is TRBJ2-5; D may match TRBD1 or TRBD2 (6 bases each). The CDR3 is 15 residues long. The V end was cut by 2 bases, the J end by 5 bases, with 15 bases between. Germline V gene sequence: CDR1 MNHEY, CDR2 SVGAGI. The CDR3 region is CASSYPQTGRETQYF. CDR3 DNA: TGTGCCAGCAGTTACCCGCAAACAGGGAGGGAGACCCAGTACTTC.

The chain joins TRBV5-4 to TRBJ1-2, with 8 bases lining up with TRBD1. Germline loops: CDR1 SGHNT, CDR2 YYREEE (reference sequence). Germline trimming cut 1 base from V and 2 bases from J; bases unmatched to any gene: 1. The CDR3 is 14 amino acids. CDR3 residues: CASSLTGGNYGYTF. The CDR3 bases are TGTGCCAGCAGCTTGACAGGGGGGAACTATGGCTACACCTTC.

V and J are TRBV2 and TRBJ2-5; the match to TRBD1 covers 8 bases. After removal of 6 bases from V and 2 bases from J, the junction contained 8 bases not matched to a gene. The CDR3 sequence is 15 residues long. Germline V gene sequence: CDR1 SNHLY, CDR2 FYNNEI. The CDR3: CASSPWTGKQETQYF. The CDR3 region has the DNA TGTGCCAGCAGCCCATGGACAGGGAAACAAGAGACCCAGTACTTC. Full variable domain (missing parts from reference TRBV2 and TRBJ2-5): EPEVTQTPSHQVTQMGQEVILRCVPISNHLYFYWYRQILGQKVEFLVSFYNNEISEKSEIFDDQFSVERPDGSNFTLKIRSTKLEDSAMYFCASSPWTGKQETQYFGPGTRLLVL.